The next 7 T cell receptor beta chains were all read from a single sample in a study of blood T cell repertoires in COVID-19. TCRdb keeps only in-frame clones here, not all; method: immunoSEQ multiplex PCR. In the table there are roughly 100,000 clones, around 88% of which are singletons. Sample: peripheral blood. All receptors derive from a human donor in a cohort sampled during active COVID-19.

This chain joins TRBV19 and TRBJ1-1; TRBD1 aligns across 9 bases. Trimming removed 5 bases from V and 13 bases from J; junction bases left unmatched: 17. There are 15 residues in the CDR3. Germline V CDR1 and CDR2: LNHDA, SQIVND (reference sequence). CDR3 coding DNA: TGTGCCAGTAGTCCAGGGACAGGGAGGACCGCCGGGGTTTTCTTT. Translated, it gives CASSPGTGRTAGVFF. Full variable domain (remainder filled in from reference TRBV19 and TRBJ1-1): DGGITQSPKYLFRKEGQNVTLSCEQNLNHDAMYWYRQDPGQGLRLIYYSQIVNDFQKGDIAEGYSVSREKKESFPLTVTSAQKNPTAFYLCASSPGTGRTAGVFFGQGTRLTVV.

The chain employs TRBV7-2 and TRBJ2-3; maybe TRBD1 (6 bases). The CDR3 is made up of 18 amino acids. Germline CDR1 is SGHTA and CDR2 is FQGNSA. With 2 bases removed from V and 4 bases from J, the gap between germline ends came to 22 bases. DNA of the CDR3: TGTGCCAGCAGCTTACGACCCGCCCCTTCCTGGGGGCCAGATACGCAGTATTTT. This encodes CASSLRPAPSWGPDTQYF.

This sequence joins TRBV30 and TRBJ2-1; 8 bases align to TRBD2. V shed 1 base and J 1 base; nucleotides not matched to a gene: 27. CDR1 and CDR2 (germline): GTSNPN, SVGIG (reference sequence). The CDR3 contains 23 residues. The CDR3 region is CAWSGITAVAAGGGRTSYNEQFF. CDR3 nucleotides: TGTGCCTGGAGTGGTATTACGGCGGTCGCCGCGGGAGGTGGGAGGACGTCCTACAATGAGCAGTTCTTC. The entire variable domain, with the rest obtained from reference TRBV30 and TRBJ2-1, is as follows: SQTIHQWPATLVQPVGSPLSLECTVEGTSNPNLYWYRQAAGRGLQLLFYSVGIGQISSEVPQNLSASRPQDRQFILSSKKLLLSDSGFYLCAWSGITAVAAGGGRTSYNEQFFGPGTRLTVL.

The sample holds one count of this clone. V is TRBV4-1 and J is TRBJ1-1; D is unresolved. CDR3 size: 15 residues. CDR1 is MGHRA and CDR2 is YSYEKL in the germline V gene. V was shortened by 2 bases and J by 0 bases, with 10 bases between the two germline ends. The CDR3 here is CASSQRRLLNTEAFF. CDR3 nucleotides: TGCGCCAGCAGCCAAAGGAGGCTATTGAACACTGAAGCTTTCTTT.

This chain joins TRBV6-5 and TRBJ1-4, with unresolved D. V lost 2 bases and J 3 bases, leaving 13 bases between the germline ends. Germline V gene sequence: CDR1 MNHEY, CDR2 SVGAGI. The CDR3 length is 16 residues. CDR3 in amino acids: CASSYDPAGANEKLFF. The CDR3 DNA is TGTGCCAGCAGTTACGACCCGGCGGGAGCTAATGAAAAACTGTTTTTT.

V usage is TRBV30 and J usage is TRBJ2-5; a weak D match, TRBD2 (7 bases). Germline loops: CDR1 GTSNPN, CDR2 SVGIG (reference sequence). This CDR3 is built from 12 residues. V lost 2 bases and J lost 7, with 11 bases in between. DNA of the CDR3: TGTGCCTGGAGTCCGGGGGGCGGGACCCAGTACTTC. As protein: CAWSPGGGTQYF.

The chain recombines TRBV15 with TRBJ2-5; TRBD2 matches 16 bases. The V and J ends lost 0 bases and 2 bases, in that order; junction bases with no gene match: 18. CDR1 is LNHNV, CDR2 YYDKDF, per germline (reference sequence). The CDR3 has 23 residues. This CDR3 is CATSRDSLVSRSGLAGGQETQYF. Written as DNA, the CDR3 is TGTGCCACCAGCAGAGATTCCCTTGTGTCTCGTTCGGGACTAGCGGGGGGGCAAGAGACCCAGTACTTC.